This entry lists 12 T cell receptor beta chains sequenced from one sample in a study of graft-versus-host responses after intestinal transplantation (dated by TCRdb to the early 2020s). Libraries were constructed by the immunoSEQ multiplex PCR assay. TCRdb stores this immuneACCESS table with in-frame sequences only. Part of the clones is absent; in the studies checked, under half of the shortfall reflects unresolved V genes, and no reason is known for the rest. The sample table contains roughly 80,000 clones; only one count was recorded for roughly 90% of them. The ten largest clones capture roughly 0.7% of the sample. The sequenced sample was PBMCs, obtained 98 days after intestinal transplantation. All receptors derive from a human patient who received an intestinal transplant, so some T cells may come from the graft donor.

The V gene is TRBV5-6, the J gene TRBJ2-2; D is undetermined. This CDR3 region has 14 residues. With 2 bases removed from V and 4 bases from J, the gap between germline ends came to 9 bases. The germline V gene has CDR1 SGHDT and CDR2 YYEEEE. The CDR3 is CASSLGWLTGELFF. The CDR3 bases are TGTGCCAGCAGCTTAGGATGGCTCACCGGGGAGCTGTTTTTT.

The chain recombines TRBV7-9 with TRBJ2-5, with D possibly matching TRBD1 (6 bases). The J call may be wrong; the DNA end is better matched by TRBJ2-7. Germline V lookup: CDR1 SEHNR, CDR2 FQNEAQ (reference sequence). The CDR3 has 13 amino acids. The CDR3 DNA sequence: TGTGCCAGCAGCCTGGGACACCTATACGAGCAGTACTTC. It specifies CASSLGHLYEQYF.

The chain is built from TRBV5-4 and TRBJ1-2; D uncertain. V was trimmed by 1 base and J by 3 bases, leaving 10 bases between them. The CDR3 length is 14 residues. Germline V gene sequence: CDR1 SGHNT, CDR2 YYREEE (reference sequence). The CDR3 sequence: CASSLIALDYGYTF. Here the CDR3 DNA reads TGTGCCAGCAGCTTGATAGCCTTGGACTATGGCTACACCTTC.

The chain joins TRBV9 to TRBJ1-3; no clear D gene. The germline V and J ends were trimmed by 0 bases and 3 bases, with 1 base remaining between them. The CDR3 contains 12 residues. CDR1 SGDLS and CDR2 YYNGEE come from the germline V gene. CDR3 sequence: CASSVGGNTIYF. DNA of the CDR3: TGTGCCAGCAGCGTAGGTGGAAACACCATATATTTT.

This chain links TRBV29-1 with TRBJ2-1, with D tentatively TRBD2 (6 bases). With 1 base removed from V and 5 bases from J, the gap between germline ends came to 12 bases. The CDR3 is 14 residues long. CDR1 and CDR2 from the germline V gene are SQVTM and ANQGSEA. The CDR3 sequence: CSVEAGDRDNEQFF. The CDR3 DNA is TGCAGCGTTGAAGCGGGAGACCGGGACAATGAGCAGTTCTTC.

The chain has TRBV5-4 and TRBJ2-5; possible D gene TRBD2, 6 bases. The V end was cut by 0 bases, the J end by 3 bases, with 9 bases between. There are 14 residues in the CDR3. Per the germline V gene, CDR1 is SGHNT and CDR2 is YYREEE (reference sequence). The CDR3 sequence is CASSLVGGKETQYF. The CDR3 DNA reads as TGTGCCAGCAGCTTGGTTGGAGGGAAAGAGACCCAGTACTTC.

The gene calls are TRBV27 and TRBJ2-5; D call uncertain. Trimming stripped 0 bases from V and 4 bases from J, with 15 bases between. CDR1 is MNHEY, CDR2 SMNVEV, per germline (reference sequence). The CDR3 consists of 16 residues. The CDR3 DNA follows: TGTGCCAGCAGTTTATCTAAGTGGGCGTCCCGAGAGACCCAGTACTTC. This codes for CASSLSKWASRETQYF.

This chain joins TRBV4-2 and TRBJ2-1, with 8 bases identical to TRBD2. The CDR3 has 15 amino acids. The germline gives CDR1 LGHNA, CDR2 YNFKEQ. V lost 4 bases and J lost 6; bases outside the gene matches: 8. The CDR3 DNA reads as TGTGCCAGCAGCCGATCGGGGGGGCGGGTCAATGAGCAGTTCTTC. Residues: CASSRSGGRVNEQFF.

The V gene is TRBV5-4, the J gene TRBJ1-5; D possibly corresponds to TRBD1 (5 bases). Germline CDR1 reads SGHNT; CDR2 reads YYREEE (reference sequence). With 4 bases removed from V and 2 bases from J, the gap between germline ends came to 16 bases. The CDR3 has 16 amino acids. The CDR3 DNA is TGTGCCAGCAGCCAAGAAACAGGTGGGGGCAATCAGCCCCAGCATTTT. Residues: CASSQETGGGNQPQHF.

Concerning this clone itself: An end of the junction differs from the germline gene, which may be a read error. Other DNA sequences from this sample encode an identical CDR3 as well. This CDR3 is CASSLVRAPSYYEQYF. The CDR3 nucleotides are TGTGCCAGTAGCTTAGTGCGGGCACCGTCCTACTACGAGCAGTACTTC. The chain is built from TRBV7-8 and TRBJ2-7; maybe TRBD2 (5 bases). CDR3 length equals 16 residues. Germline V lookup: CDR1 SGHVS, CDR2 FQNEAQ. Looking up the rest from reference TRBV7-8 and TRBJ2-7 gives the full variable domain: GAGVSQSPRYKVAKRGQDVALRCDPISGHVSLFWYQQALGQGPEFLTYFQNEAQLDKSGLPSDRFFAERPEGSVSTLKIQRTQQEDSAVYLCASSLVRAPSYYEQYFGPGTRLTVT.

V and J are TRBV9 and TRBJ1-3; D might be TRBD1 (5 bases). Per germline, CDR1 SGDLS and CDR2 YYNGEE. The CDR3 extends over 16 amino acids. Trimming stripped 5 bases from V and 2 bases from J, with 17 bases between. CDR3 bases: TGTGCCAGCAGTGAGGGCTGGGGGGTGGCTGGAAACACCATATATTTT. Encoded protein: CASSEGWGVAGNTIYF.

This chain connects TRBV10-3 to TRBJ1-5; D remains ambiguous. Trimming stripped 7 bases from V and 4 bases from J, with 20 bases between. Germline assignment: CDR1 ENHRY and CDR2 SYGVKD. The CDR3 runs 16 residues. Here the CDR3 reads CAIILGTAARNQPQHF. Here the CDR3 DNA reads TGTGCCATCATTTTGGGAACAGCAGCTCGGAATCAGCCCCAGCATTTT.